A single sample gave rise to the 25 T cell receptor beta chains below, sequenced in a study of blood T cell repertoires in COVID-19. Sequencing was performed with immunoSEQ multiplex PCR; in TCRdb, only in-frame clones are kept and a portion is missing. The sample yields about 140,000 clones, roughly 90% seen once. Sequenced sample: peripheral blood. Every receptor here comes from a man between 45 and 60 years old with active or convalescent COVID-19.

The rearrangement joins TRBV5-6 to TRBJ1-4; 7 bases align to TRBD1. Unmatched junction bases numbered 4, after V lost 4 bases and J lost 4 bases. Germline V gives CDR1 SGHDT, CDR2 YYEEEE. The CDR3 loop spans 14 amino acids. CDR3 nucleotide sequence: TGTGCCAGCAGCCGGGACAGCTATAATGAAAAACTGTTTTTT. Protein product: CASSRDSYNEKLFF. The full variable domain, rest sourced from reference TRBV5-6 and TRBJ1-4, is DAGVTQSPTHLIKTRGQQVTLRCSPKSGHDTVSWYQQALGQGPQFIFQYYEEEERQRGNFPDRFSGHQFPNYSSELNVNALLLGDSALYLCASSRDSYNEKLFFGSGTQLSVL.

The V gene is TRBV7-3, the J gene TRBJ1-2; possibly TRBD1 for D (5 bases). Germline CDR1 reads SGHTA; CDR2 reads FQGTGA. The CDR3 length is 13 residues. V dropped 0 bases and J dropped 6 bases, with 8 bases sitting between them. DNA of the CDR3: TGTGCCAGCAGCTTAACAGGGGCGGATGGCTACACCTTC. It specifies CASSLTGADGYTF.

V and J are TRBV7-2 and TRBJ2-2, with unresolved D. The CDR3 runs to 14 residues. V shed 1 base and J shed 1 base, with 4 bases lying between them. The germline CDR1 and CDR2 sequences are SGHTA and FQGNSA. The CDR3 coding sequence is TGTGCCAGCAGCTTAGGGAGGAACACCGGGGAGCTGTTTTTT. This encodes CASSLGRNTGELFF. The whole variable domain, filled in from reference TRBV7-2 and TRBJ2-2, reads GAGVSQSPSNKVTEKGKDVELRCDPISGHTALYWYRQSLGQGLEFLIYFQGNSAPDKSGLPSDRFSAERTGGSVSTLTIQRTQQEDSAVYLCASSLGRNTGELFFGEGSRLTVL.

V and J are TRBV6-5 and TRBJ1-5; a possible D gene is TRBD1 (6 bases). The germline CDR1 and CDR2 sequences are MNHEY and SVGAGI. This CDR3 has 15 amino acids. V was shortened by 6 bases and J by 1 base, with 13 bases between the two germline ends. CDR3 sequence reads: CASRKGTQSNQPQHF. CDR3 DNA sequence: TGTGCCAGCAGAAAGGGGACACAAAGCAATCAGCCCCAGCATTTT.

V and J are TRBV19 and TRBJ1-1; 7 nucleotides line up with TRBD1. The CDR3 loop spans 13 amino acids. Looked up from germline, CDR1 is LNHDA and CDR2 is SQIVND (reference sequence). V dropped 7 bases and J dropped 2; count of bases not matched to a gene: 4. The CDR3 reads CASTGQLNTEAFF. The CDR3 nucleotides read TGTGCCAGTACGGGACAGTTAAACACTGAAGCTTTCTTT. Drawing the rest from reference TRBV19 and TRBJ1-1, the complete variable domain is DGGITQSPKYLFRKEGQNVTLSCEQNLNHDAMYWYRQDPGQGLRLIYYSQIVNDFQKGDIAEGYSVSREKKESFPLTVTSAQKNPTAFYLCASTGQLNTEAFFGQGTRLTVV.

CDR3 amino acids: CSASGRDTQYF. The CDR3 DNA reads TGCAGTGCTAGCGGGAGGGATACGCAGTATTTT. The chain is built from TRBV20-1 and TRBJ2-3; 7 bases are shared with TRBD2. Trimming at V came to 3 bases and at J to 6 bases, leaving 0 bases not matched to a gene. The germline gives CDR1 DFQATT, CDR2 SNEGSKA (reference sequence). CDR3 length equals 11 residues.

This chain joins TRBV12-3 or TRBV12-4 and TRBJ2-2; D remains ambiguous. The CDR3 consists of 11 residues. Deletions cut 6 bases from V and 7 bases from J, with 6 bases between. CDR3 in amino acids: CASSLLGELFF. DNA of the CDR3: TGTGCCAGCAGCCTCCTCGGGGAGCTGTTTTTT.

The J gene is TRBJ2-7, the V gene TRBV5-1; TRBD2 aligns across 11 bases. The CDR3 sequence is 16 residues long. Losses at the gene ends were 5 bases for V and 2 bases for J; bases not matched to a gene: 9. Germline CDR1 and CDR2: SGHRS and YFSETQ. Here the CDR3 reads CASRLGPTSGTYEQYF. CDR3 DNA: TGCGCCAGCAGATTAGGCCCGACTAGCGGGACCTACGAGCAGTACTTC.

This clone showed up just a few times. The V gene is TRBV9, the J gene TRBJ1-3; D remains ambiguous. V gave up 4 bases and J gave up 0 bases, with 5 bases separating them. Looked up from germline, CDR1 is SGDLS and CDR2 is YYNGEE. The CDR3 loop spans 13 amino acids. In DNA, the CDR3 is TGTGCCAGCAGCTTCCGCTCTGGAAACACCATATATTTT. Amino acid sequence: CASSFRSGNTIYF.

This clone was counted once. This rearrangement joins TRBV28 to TRBJ1-2, with no clear D. With 7 bases removed from V and 6 bases from J, the gap between germline ends came to 18 bases. The CDR3 extends over 14 amino acids. The germline CDR1 and CDR2 sequences are MDHEN and SYDVKM. The CDR3, as DNA: TGTGCCAGCAAGGGAGGAGCTAGACACCATGGCTACACCTTC. It yields the protein CASKGGARHHGYTF.

This clone appeared a single time. V is TRBV2 and J is TRBJ2-1; 14 nucleotides agree with TRBD2. CDR1 SNHLY and CDR2 FYNNEI come from the germline V gene. The CDR3 loop spans 17 amino acids. Unmatched junction bases numbered 7, after V lost 3 bases and J lost 6 bases. In nucleotides, the CDR3 is TGTGCCAGCAGTGACCCGACTAGCGGGAGGGCCCTCAATGAGCAGTTCTTC. Its translation is CASSDPTSGRALNEQFF.

This chain connects TRBV19 to TRBJ2-2; D uncertain. Trimming took 1 base from V and 0 from J, leaving 6 bases between them. The CDR3 is made up of 15 amino acids. Per germline, CDR1 LNHDA and CDR2 SQIVND (reference sequence). Here the CDR3 reads CASSIGSPNTGELFF. The CDR3, as DNA: TGTGCCAGTAGTATAGGTAGCCCGAACACCGGGGAGCTGTTTTTT.

This chain joins TRBV6-5 and TRBJ1-4; 8 nucleotides agree with TRBD1. From germline, CDR1 is MNHEY and CDR2 SVGAGI. There are 15 residues in the CDR3. Trimming cost V 5 bases and J 5 bases; bases outside gene matches: 7. CDR3: CASSKTGAINEKLFF. Here the CDR3 DNA reads TGTGCCAGCAGTAAGACAGGGGCCATCAATGAAAAACTGTTTTTT.

The gene calls are TRBV9 and TRBJ2-1, with TRBD2 matching 7 bases. V lost 4 bases and J lost 8; bases outside the gene matches: 12. The germline gives CDR1 SGDLS, CDR2 YYNGEE. This CDR3 has 15 amino acids. DNA for the CDR3: TGTGCCAGCAGCCCCCTGGGCGGGAGTAAGGATGAGCAGTTCTTC. This gives the protein CASSPLGGSKDEQFF.

This chain links TRBV7-2 with TRBJ2-1; the D gene is possibly TRBD2 (6 bases). V was pared by 7 bases and J by 0 bases, with 7 bases between. This CDR3 has 13 amino acids. Germline lookup yields CDR1 SGHTA and CDR2 FQGNSA. CDR3 DNA sequence: TGTGCCAGCAAGCGGGTCTCCTACAATGAGCAGTTCTTC. Its protein product is CASKRVSYNEQFF.

The chain links TRBV10-3 to TRBJ1-2, with D tentatively TRBD1 (6 bases). V was shortened by 6 bases and J by 6 bases, with 14 bases between the two germline ends. CDR1 ENHRY and CDR2 SYGVKD come from the germline V gene. The CDR3 has 13 residues. As DNA, the CDR3 is TGTGCCATCAGCCCACAGGGTAGTCATGGCTACACCTTC. Encoded protein: CAISPQGSHGYTF.

The chain's CDR3 is CASRTRQLVATNEKLFF. CDR3 sequence (DNA): TGTGCCAGCAGGACCCGACAGCTAGTTGCAACTAATGAAAAACTGTTTTTT. The chain links TRBV28 to TRBJ1-4, with a tentative D call TRBD1 (5 bases). Trimming pared 6 bases from V and 0 bases from J, leaving 17 bases between. The CDR3 covers 17 residues. The V gene's germline CDR1 is MDHEN and CDR2 SYDVKM.

The chain has TRBV7-3 and TRBJ1-3, with TRBD1 matching over 7 bases. V lost 5 bases, J lost 4 bases, and 8 bases stayed unmatched. Looked up from germline, CDR1 is SGHTA and CDR2 is FQGTGA. The CDR3 contains 15 residues. The CDR3 bases are TGTGCCAGCAGCGCGTCAGGGGGAACGGGAAACACCATATATTTT. Encoded protein: CASSASGGTGNTIYF.

This chain joins TRBV9 and TRBJ1-2; no definite D call. The V gene's germline CDR1 is SGDLS and CDR2 YYNGEE. CDR3 length: 17 residues. Trimming removed 0 bases from V and 8 bases from J, with 23 bases in between. The CDR3 protein is CASSVEVGRAGVSGYTF. In nucleotides, the CDR3 is TGTGCCAGCAGCGTAGAGGTAGGGAGAGCGGGCGTCTCAGGCTACACCTTC.

The rearrangement joins TRBV6-2 or TRBV6-3 to TRBJ2-1, with a tentative D call TRBD2 (6 bases). Germline CDR1 and CDR2: MNHEY and SVGEGT. There are 14 residues in the CDR3. V was shortened by 2 bases and J by 7 bases, with 12 bases between the two germline ends. The CDR3 DNA reads as TGTGCCAGCAGTTACACCCGTCGGGGGAATGAGCAGTTCTTC. Translation: CASSYTRRGNEQFF.

The chain uses TRBV4-2 and TRBJ2-2, with TRBD1 identical over 8 bases. Unmatched junction bases numbered 3, after V lost 3 bases and J lost 0 bases. Germline values: CDR1 LGHNA, CDR2 YNFKEQ. This CDR3 is built from 16 residues. CDR3 protein: CASSQQGAANTGELFF. CDR3 DNA sequence: TGTGCCAGCAGCCAGCAGGGGGCCGCGAACACCGGGGAGCTGTTTTTT.

The V and J genes are TRBV25-1 and TRBJ1-3, with D possibly matching TRBD1 (5 bases). The V and J ends lost 1 base and 1 base respectively, with 14 bases between them. The CDR3 consists of 17 residues. Looked up from germline, CDR1 is MGHDK and CDR2 is SYGVNS. This CDR3 is CASSELGRAISGNTIYF. The CDR3 DNA reads TGTGCCAGCAGTGAATTGGGCAGGGCCATTTCTGGAAACACCATATATTTT.

The CDR3 bases are TGCAGCGCAGAAATTAGTCAGGGTCTCCGTTTCTTC. Protein sequence: CSAEISQGLRFF. The chain is built from TRBV29-1 and TRBJ2-1; tentatively, D is TRBD1 (5 bases). Germline CDR1 reads SQVTM; CDR2 reads ANQGSEA. The V end was cut by 7 bases, the J end by 16 bases, with 23 bases between. The CDR3 extends over 12 amino acids.

The chain employs TRBV6-6 and TRBJ2-3, with TRBD1 identical over 7 bases. Germline V gene data show CDR1 as MNHNY and CDR2 as SVGAGI (reference sequence). Trimming cost V 2 bases and J 4 bases; bases outside gene matches: 9. The length of the CDR3 is 16 residues. CDR3 sequence (DNA): TGTGCCAGCAGTTACCTAGGCCGAGGGGGCGCAGATACGCAGTATTTT. Protein product: CASSYLGRGGADTQYF.

The sample holds one count of this clone. CDR3 sequence reads: CATSEGQRYGYTF. CDR3 sequence (DNA): TGTGCCACCAGTGAAGGACAGAGGTATGGCTACACCTTC. This chain uses TRBV24-1 with TRBJ1-2; tentatively, D is TRBD1 (6 bases). V was clipped by 4 bases and J by 5 bases, with 10 bases between them. Germline loops: CDR1 KGHDR, CDR2 SFDVKD. The CDR3 loop spans 13 amino acids.